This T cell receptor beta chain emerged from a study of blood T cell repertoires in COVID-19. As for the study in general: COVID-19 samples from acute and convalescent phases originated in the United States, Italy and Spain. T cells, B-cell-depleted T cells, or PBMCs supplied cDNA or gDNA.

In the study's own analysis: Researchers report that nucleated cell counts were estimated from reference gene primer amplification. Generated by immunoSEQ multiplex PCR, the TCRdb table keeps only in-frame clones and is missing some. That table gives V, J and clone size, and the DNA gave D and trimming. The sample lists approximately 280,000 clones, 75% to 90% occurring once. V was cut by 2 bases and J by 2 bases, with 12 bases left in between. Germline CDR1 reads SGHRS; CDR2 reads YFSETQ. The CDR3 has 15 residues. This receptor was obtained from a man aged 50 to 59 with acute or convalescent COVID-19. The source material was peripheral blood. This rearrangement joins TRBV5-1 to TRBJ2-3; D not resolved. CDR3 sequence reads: CASSFVAGNTDTQYF. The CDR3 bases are TGCGCCAGCAGCTTCGTGGCAGGCAACACAGATACGCAGTATTTT. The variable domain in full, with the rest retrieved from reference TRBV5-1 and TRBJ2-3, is KAGVTQTPRYLIKTRGQQVTLSCSPISGHRSVSWYQQTPGQGLQFLFEYFSETQRNKGNFPGRFSGRQFSNSRSEMNVSTLELGDSALYLCASSFVAGNTDTQYFGPGTRLTVL.